These 25 T cell receptor beta chains originate from one sample sequenced in a study of CD8+ T cells in alopecia areata. TCR sequencing used cDNA made by reverse transcription of extracted RNA. Data came from immunoSEQ multiplex PCR; TCRdb stores just in-frame clones and leaves some out. The sample yields around 190,000 clones, 45% to 70% seen once. Material: CD8+ T cells sorted from blood. These receptors were collected from a human donor in good health.

This clone was recorded a few times. The J gene is TRBJ2-2, the V gene TRBV11-2; 7 positions agree with TRBD2. Losses at the gene ends were 4 bases for V and 3 bases for J; bases not matched to a gene: 8. This CDR3 comprises 16 residues. Germline-derived CDR1 and CDR2 are SGHAT and FQNNGV. The DNA for the CDR3 is TGTGCCAGCAGCTACCGGGACTACTCCTACACCGGGGAGCTGTTTTTT. It specifies CASSYRDYSYTGELFF.

This chain connects TRBV5-1 to TRBJ2-1; D not resolved. The CDR3 is made up of 12 amino acids. CDR1 and CDR2 from the germline V gene are SGHRS and YFSETQ. V was pared by 3 bases and J by 3 bases, with 4 bases between. This CDR3 is CASSSDYNEQFF. CDR3 nucleotides: TGCGCCAGCAGCTCGGACTACAATGAGCAGTTCTTC.

The chain uses TRBV29-1 and TRBJ2-1, with D perhaps TRBD1 (6 bases). CDR3 length: 14 amino acids. Germline lookup yields CDR1 SQVTM and CDR2 ANQGSEA. Trimming stripped 1 base from V and 0 bases from J, with 7 bases between. The CDR3 DNA follows: TGCAGCGTTGAAGGCAGGGGCTCCTACAATGAGCAGTTCTTC. Translated: CSVEGRGSYNEQFF.

This clone turned up a few times. The V call is TRBV5-1, the J call TRBJ2-5; TRBD1 matches 11 bases. V was clipped by 4 bases and J by 4 bases; unmatched bases: 6. This CDR3 has 15 amino acids. CDR1 and CDR2 from the germline V gene are SGHRS and YFSETQ. The CDR3 DNA is TGCGCCAGCAGCCGCACGGGACAGGGGGGAGAGACCCAGTACTTC. This gives the protein CASSRTGQGGETQYF.

This clone was counted once. The V and J genes are TRBV5-6 and TRBJ2-1, with D possibly TRBD1 on 6 matching bases. Trimming stripped 4 bases from V and 1 base from J, with 9 bases between. CDR3 size: 14 residues. The germline CDR1 and CDR2 sequences are SGHDT and YYEEEE. In nucleotides, the CDR3 is TGTGCCAGCAGCCCGGGGACATCCTACAATGAGCAGTTCTTC. This gives the protein CASSPGTSYNEQFF.

This clone occurred once. The identical CDR3 is also encoded by other nucleotide sequences in the sample. The chain uses TRBV4-1 and TRBJ1-5; possibly TRBD1 for D (5 bases). V was shortened by 1 base and J by 0 bases, with 7 bases between the two germline ends. The CDR3 loop spans 15 amino acids. The germline CDR1 and CDR2 sequences are MGHRA and YSYEKL. DNA for the CDR3: TGCGCCAGCAGCCAAGGACAGAATAGCAATCAGCCCCAGCATTTT. Amino acids: CASSQGQNSNQPQHF.

The V call is TRBV6-5, the J call TRBJ2-2; D uncertain. The CDR3 is 14 amino acids. Germline values: CDR1 MNHEY, CDR2 SVGAGI. V was pared by 4 bases and J by 6 bases, with 12 bases between. The CDR3 spells CASSWSLGAGELFF. The CDR3, as DNA: TGTGCCAGCAGTTGGAGTCTAGGCGCCGGGGAGCTGTTTTTT.

The chain joins TRBV5-6 to TRBJ1-5; 8 positions agree with TRBD1. The CDR3 runs to 15 residues. The germline V gene encodes CDR1 SGHDT and CDR2 YYEEEE. Trimming cost V 0 bases and J 6 bases; bases outside gene matches: 5. The CDR3 nucleotides read TGTGCCAGCAGCTTGGTAGCAACAGGGGGTCAGCCCCAGCATTTT. It encodes CASSLVATGGQPQHF.

This chain links TRBV19 with TRBJ1-2; no definite D call. The CDR3 totals 16 residues. Germline V gene lookup returns CDR1 LNHDA and CDR2 SQIVND (reference sequence). The V end was cut by 5 bases, the J end by 3 bases, with 19 bases between. CDR3: CASSLWAAAHDYGYTF. DNA for the CDR3: TGTGCCAGTAGTCTATGGGCAGCGGCCCACGACTATGGCTACACCTTC.

The sample holds a few counts of this clone. The chain is built from TRBV14 and TRBJ2-7; 7 bases map to TRBD1. This CDR3 spans 15 amino acids. The trim removed 0 bases at V and 3 bases at J, leaving 5 bases unmatched. Germline loops: CDR1 SGHDN, CDR2 FVKESK. In DNA form, the CDR3 reads TGTGCCAGCAGCCAAGATAGTAACAGGGGCTACGAGCAGTACTTC. Protein product: CASSQDSNRGYEQYF.

This chain links TRBV2 with TRBJ1-1, with TRBD1 identical over 8 bases. The germline V gene has CDR1 SNHLY and CDR2 FYNNEI. This CDR3 is 14 amino acids long. J lost 1 base, V lost 6 bases, and 4 bases had no gene match. The CDR3 nucleotides read TGTGCCAGCAGGGACAGGGACCCGAACACTGAAGCTTTCTTT. It yields the protein CASRDRDPNTEAFF.

Only a few counts were recorded for this clone. This chain joins TRBV23-1 and TRBJ2-2; no clear D gene. TRBV23-1 is an open reading frame, and its role is uncertain. CDR3 length: 14 residues. V lost 8 bases and J lost 7, with 17 bases in between. This CDR3 reads CASPRRTSGGELFF. CDR3 nucleotides: TGCGCCAGCCCCAGGCGGACCTCCGGCGGGGAGCTGTTTTTT.

J is TRBJ1-1 and V is TRBV20-1, with D unclear. With 1 base removed from V and 6 bases from J, the gap between germline ends came to 6 bases. The CDR3 covers 11 residues. Germline V gene lookup returns CDR1 DFQATT and CDR2 SNEGSKA (reference sequence). CDR3 protein: CSARVGAEAFF. The CDR3 region has the DNA TGCAGTGCTAGAGTTGGGGCTGAAGCTTTCTTT.

The chain has TRBV25-1 and TRBJ1-1, with D uncertain. This CDR3 comprises 11 residues. V lost 6 bases and J lost 7, with 9 bases in between. Germline lookup yields CDR1 MGHDK and CDR2 SYGVNS. CDR3 loop: CASRSGNEAFF. The CDR3 DNA reads as TGTGCCAGCAGGAGCGGCAATGAAGCTTTCTTT. The full variable domain, in which reference TRBV25-1 and TRBJ1-1 provide the parts outside the CDR3, is EADIYQTPRYLVIGTGKKITLECSQTMGHDKMYWYQQDPGMELHLIHYSYGVNSTEKGDLSSESTVSRIRTEHFPLTLESARPSHTSQYLCASRSGNEAFFGQGTRLTVV.

This clone was observed a few times. The J gene is TRBJ2-1, the V gene TRBV10-3; 8 nucleotides align to TRBD2. CDR3 length equals 14 residues. The ends lost 6 bases at V and 4 bases at J; junction bases unmatched: 5. Germline values: CDR1 ENHRY, CDR2 SYGVKD. The CDR3 DNA sequence: TGTGCCATCAGGGGACTAGACAGGTACAATGAGCAGTTCTTC. This translates into CAIRGLDRYNEQFF.

V is TRBV5-1 and J is TRBJ2-1; the D is unclear. The CDR3 has 13 amino acids. Trimming took 0 bases from V and 1 from J, leaving 2 bases between them. Germline V CDR1 and CDR2: SGHRS, YFSETQ. The CDR3 DNA is TGCGCCAGCAGCTTGGATTCCTACAATGAGCAGTTCTTC. Translated: CASSLDSYNEQFF.

The chain combines TRBV29-1 with TRBJ1-1; D perhaps matches TRBD1 (5 bases). Per the germline V gene, CDR1 is SQVTM and CDR2 is ANQGSEA. The CDR3 is 15 amino acids. V was pared by 2 bases and J by 1 base, with 14 bases between. The CDR3 nucleotides are TGCAGCGTTGAACTGGTGGGGGAGAGGAACACTGAAGCTTTCTTT. Residues: CSVELVGERNTEAFF.

This clone has just a few counts. Other nucleotide sequences in the sample specify the same CDR3. This chain uses TRBV7-9 with TRBJ2-7; D gene uncertain. Trimming removed 0 bases from V and 2 bases from J, with 5 bases in between. From germline, CDR1 is SEHNR and CDR2 FQNEAQ (reference sequence). This CDR3 spans 13 amino acids. This CDR3 reads CASSLAGTYEQYF. In DNA form, the CDR3 reads TGTGCCAGCAGCTTAGCTGGGACCTACGAGCAGTACTTC.

Concerning this clone: In the same sample, other DNA sequences code for this CDR3. This chain connects TRBV9 to TRBJ1-1; 8 nucleotides align to TRBD1. The germline gives CDR1 SGDLS, CDR2 YYNGEE. This CDR3 is 16 amino acids long. Unmatched junction bases numbered 4, after V lost 0 bases and J lost 0 bases. In DNA, the CDR3 is TGTGCCAGCAGCGTAGCGGGGACAGGCCTGAACACTGAAGCTTTCTTT. Protein: CASSVAGTGLNTEAFF.

This clone was picked up a small number of times. The CDR3 protein is CASSQVQNTEAFF. The CDR3 DNA follows: TGCGCCAGCAGCCAAGTACAGAACACTGAAGCTTTCTTT. V gene TRBV4-1 combines with J gene TRBJ1-1; no reliable D call. Germline V CDR1 and CDR2: MGHRA, YSYEKL. This CDR3 comprises 13 residues. V was shortened by 1 base and J by 1 base, with 4 bases between the two germline ends.

The J gene is TRBJ1-1, the V gene TRBV4-1, with D hard to call. The germline V gene has CDR1 MGHRA and CDR2 YSYEKL. The CDR3 runs 13 residues. Trimming stripped 4 bases from V and 0 bases from J, with 6 bases between. The CDR3 region has the DNA TGCGCCAGCAGCCCGGATTTGAACACTGAAGCTTTCTTT. Amino acids: CASSPDLNTEAFF.

This rearrangement joins TRBV7-9 to TRBJ2-5, with unresolved D. The length of the CDR3 is 14 residues. Trimming took off 4 bases at V and 3 bases at J, with 12 bases between the two ends. The germline CDR1 and CDR2 sequences are SEHNR and FQNEAQ (reference sequence). The CDR3 nucleotides read TGTGCCAGCAGCTCCCTGGAGTCGGAAGAGACCCAGTACTTC. The encoded protein is CASSSLESEETQYF.

This CDR3 reads CASSPGGGTTQHF. In DNA, the CDR3 is TGTGCCAGCAGCCCGGGGGGAGGGACGACCCAGCATTTT. The genes are TRBV2 and TRBJ1-5, with D possibly being TRBD1 (5 bases). The CDR3 is made up of 13 amino acids. V shed 6 bases and J shed 11 bases, with 17 bases lying between them. CDR1 and CDR2 (germline): SNHLY, FYNNEI.

CDR3 residues: CASSGAGSSGANVLTF. The CDR3 nucleotides are TGCGCCAGCAGCGGTGCTGGGTCCTCTGGGGCCAACGTCCTGACTTTC. The chain recombines TRBV5-1 with TRBJ2-6; D unclear. CDR1 SGHRS and CDR2 YFSETQ come from the germline V gene. This CDR3 spans 16 amino acids. Trimming pared 4 bases from V and 0 bases from J, leaving 11 bases between.

V gene TRBV4-1 combines with J gene TRBJ2-5; D is undetermined. Trimming stripped 0 bases from V and 4 bases from J, with 9 bases between. CDR1 is MGHRA and CDR2 is YSYEKL in the germline V gene. The CDR3 contains 14 residues. The DNA of the CDR3 is TGCGCCAGCAGCCAAGATCTCAGCTTAGAGACCCAGTACTTC. Protein product: CASSQDLSLETQYF.